The 21 T cell receptor beta chains below were found in one sample sequenced in a study of neurological immune-mediated disorders. TCRdb ran MiXCR on the 5' RACE reads and lists one entry per CDR3 protein. This sample has about 38,000 distinct CDR3 sequences, with approximately 4.4% found just once. The source material was CD4+ T cells from blood. The receptors shown here come from a man between 18 and 35 years old in good health.

There are many counts of this clonotype. This chain joins TRBV20-1 and TRBJ1-2; a weak D match, TRBD1 (5 bases). Between the trimmed V and J ends, which lost 6 bases and 13 bases, there was a span of 21 bases. The CDR3 runs to 12 residues. The germline CDR1 and CDR2 sequences are DFQATT and SNEGSKA (reference sequence). CDR3 in DNA: TGCAGTGCCCTACACGGGGACTATGGCGGCACCTTC. This translates into CSALHGDYGGTF.

This clonotype was detected ten times or more. The chain recombines TRBV7-2 with TRBJ2-5; D call uncertain. The length of the CDR3 is 12 residues. Germline CDR1 reads SGHTA; CDR2 reads FQGNSA. V lost 5 bases, J lost 4 bases, and 8 bases lay in between. The CDR3 DNA is TGTGCCAGCAGCATATCCAGAGAGACCCAGTACTTC. This codes for CASSISRETQYF.

This clonotype was picked up many times. V is TRBV7-8 and J is TRBJ2-5, with a tentative D call TRBD2 (6 bases). Looked up from germline, CDR1 is SGHVS and CDR2 is FQNEAQ. The CDR3 loop spans 13 amino acids. The ends were cut back, 5 bases at V and 4 bases at J, with 11 bases in the middle. The DNA of the CDR3 is TGTGCCAGCAGCCTCGGGAGTTTAGAGACCCAGTACTTC. Its protein product is CASSLGSLETQYF. The entire variable domain, with the rest obtained from reference TRBV7-8 and TRBJ2-5, is as follows: GAGVSQSPRYKVAKRGQDVALRCDPISGHVSLFWYQQALGQGPEFLTYFQNEAQLDKSGLPSDRFFAERPEGSVSTLKIQRTQQEDSAVYLCASSLGSLETQYFGPGTRLLVL.

At least ten counts were recorded for this clonotype. This rearrangement joins TRBV18 to TRBJ2-1, with 7 bases identical to TRBD1. After removal of 5 bases from V and 6 bases from J, the junction contained 4 bases not matched to a gene. The CDR3 length is 13 residues. Germline V gene lookup returns CDR1 KGHSH and CDR2 LQKENI. The CDR3 DNA reads TGTGCCAGCTCATTGGGACAGCCCAATGAGCAGTTCTTC. Its protein is CASSLGQPNEQFF.

This clonotype was observed many times. The V gene is TRBV20-1, the J gene TRBJ1-5; D possibly corresponds to TRBD1 (6 bases). Germline V gives CDR1 DFQATT, CDR2 SNEGSKA (reference sequence). The CDR3 sequence is 14 residues long. Trimming pared 1 base from V and 7 bases from J, leaving 14 bases between. DNA of the CDR3: TGCAGTGCTAGAGTGGCAGGGGATAACCAGCCCCAGCATTTT. It codes for CSARVAGDNQPQHF.

The chain is built from TRBV2 and TRBJ1-1; D is possibly TRBD1 (6 bases). The CDR3 totals 14 residues. The germline V and J ends were trimmed by 2 bases and 5 bases, with 12 bases remaining between them. The germline V gene encodes CDR1 SNHLY and CDR2 FYNNEI. CDR3 protein: CASSEFRQGTEAFF. CDR3 bases: TGTGCCAGCAGTGAATTTAGGCAGGGGACTGAAGCTTTCTTT.

This clonotype was observed many times. The chain is built from TRBV7-2 and TRBJ2-1, with a possible D match to TRBD1 (5 bases). CDR1 and CDR2 (germline): SGHTA, FQGNSA. The length of the CDR3 is 13 residues. V dropped 4 bases and J dropped 5 bases, with 9 bases sitting between them. The CDR3 bases are TGTGCCAGCAGCTCGCACAGGAACAATGAGCAGTTCTTC. Its protein product is CASSSHRNNEQFF.

This clonotype was counted ten times or more. V gene TRBV10-3 combines with J gene TRBJ1-6, with 7 bases fitting TRBD1. CDR1 and CDR2 (germline): ENHRY, SYGVKD. Trimming took 6 bases from V and 8 from J; bases not matched to a gene: 10. The CDR3 consists of 15 residues. In DNA form, the CDR3 reads TGTGCCATCAGCCCACAGGGGACGAGGGATTCACCCCTCCACTTT. It specifies CAISPQGTRDSPLHF.

The rearrangement links TRBV2 to TRBJ2-2; D may correspond to TRBD1 or TRBD2 (5 bases each). The CDR3 is 15 residues long. Trimming removed 5 bases at V and 0 bases at J, with 10 bases between. The V gene's germline CDR1 is SNHLY and CDR2 FYNNEI. In DNA form, the CDR3 reads TGTGCCAGCAGTCGGGACGGACCGAACACCGGGGAGCTGTTTTTT. Translated, it gives CASSRDGPNTGELFF.

This clonotype showed up many times. CDR3 bases: TGTGCCAGCTCACCGGGGACAGGGCTTGAGCCCCAGCATTTT. Its protein is CASSPGTGLEPQHF. This chain connects TRBV18 to TRBJ1-5, with 9 bases aligning to TRBD1. Trimming at V came to 3 bases and at J to 8 bases, leaving 5 bases not matched to a gene. This CDR3 is built from 14 residues. Germline lookup yields CDR1 KGHSH and CDR2 LQKENI.

Ten or more counts support this clonotype. The chain carries TRBV5-1 and TRBJ2-7; possibly TRBD1 for D (5 bases). Between the trimmed V and J ends, which lost 3 bases and 2 bases, there was a span of 24 bases. CDR1 is SGHRS, CDR2 YFSETQ, per germline. The CDR3 loop spans 18 amino acids. The DNA for the CDR3 is TGCGCCAGCAGCTCGGACACGAGCGACTTCAGGGCCACCTACGAGCAGTACTTC. Its translation is CASSSDTSDFRATYEQYF.

By proportion, this clonotype is medium-sized. The V call is TRBV20-1, the J call TRBJ1-1; D uncertain. V lost 0 bases, J lost 5 bases, and 16 bases lay in between. Germline V gene data show CDR1 as DFQATT and CDR2 as SNEGSKA (reference sequence). The CDR3 is 15 amino acids. CDR3 loop: CSARDVDPIGTEAFF. The CDR3 nucleotides are TGCAGTGCTAGAGATGTGGACCCCATAGGGACTGAAGCTTTCTTT.

This clonotype occurred many times. This chain joins TRBV3-1 and TRBJ1-4, with D hard to call. The CDR3 loop spans 14 amino acids. CDR1 and CDR2 from the germline V gene are LGHDT and YNNKEL (reference sequence). Trimming left V 4 bases short and J 5 bases short, with 11 bases between. The CDR3 bases are TGTGCCAGCAGCCCAACCCGAACGAATGAAAAACTGTTTTTT. As protein: CASSPTRTNEKLFF.

Points on this clonotype: Since the CDR3 does not end with the conserved phenylalanine or tryptophan, this likely comes from a read error. This sequence joins TRBV18 and TRBJ2-7, with D uncertain. CDR3 size: 11 residues. CDR1 and CDR2 (germline): KGHSH, LQKENI. Deletions cut 3 bases from V and 5 bases from J, with 5 bases between. CDR3 amino acids: CASSPQDEQYL. The CDR3 DNA reads as TGTGCCAGCTCACCCCAAGACGAGCAGTACTTA.

This clonotype has ten or more counts. The rearrangement links TRBV20-1 to TRBJ2-5; 11 bases are shared with TRBD2. J was trimmed by 2 bases and V by 4 bases; bases with no gene match: 6. Germline V lookup: CDR1 DFQATT, CDR2 SNEGSKA (reference sequence). CDR3 length: 15 residues. The CDR3 loop is CSATIAGGNQETQYF. The CDR3 region has the DNA TGCAGTGCTACAATAGCGGGGGGGAATCAAGAGACCCAGTACTTC.

This clonotype appeared many times. The DNA for the CDR3 is TGTGCCAGCGCTCGGGACTCCTCCTACAATGAGCAGTTCTTC. Translated: CASARDSSYNEQFF. The V and J genes are TRBV6-5 and TRBJ2-1, with D perhaps matching TRBD2 (6 bases). CDR3 length: 14 residues. The V end was cut by 8 bases, the J end by 0 bases, with 11 bases between. CDR1 is MNHEY, CDR2 SVGAGI, per germline.

This clonotype was observed many times. The chain links TRBV15 to TRBJ2-7, with a weak D call TRBD1 (6 bases). The V gene lost 1 base and the J gene lost 4 bases, with 20 bases spanning the gap. The CDR3 contains 17 residues. Germline loops: CDR1 LNHNV, CDR2 YYDKDF (reference sequence). In DNA form, the CDR3 reads TGTGCCACCAGCAGAGTAGTGACTCTTAGGGGGTCTTACGAGCAGTACTTC. Translating it yields CATSRVVTLRGSYEQYF.

The table lists this clonotype with many counts. The chain uses TRBV6-5 and TRBJ1-4; D uncertain. The CDR3 has 14 amino acids. The V end was cut by 0 bases, the J end by 2 bases, with 4 bases between. Germline CDR1 reads MNHEY; CDR2 reads SVGAGI. CDR3 amino acids: CASSYSRTNEKLFF. The CDR3 DNA reads as TGTGCCAGCAGTTACTCTCGGACTAATGAAAAACTGTTTTTT.

This clonotype was detected ten times or more. This chain links TRBV5-1 with TRBJ2-5; D unclear. This CDR3 is 13 amino acids long. Germline V CDR1 and CDR2: SGHRS, YFSETQ. Between the trimmed V and J ends, which lost 7 bases and 4 bases, there was a span of 14 bases. The CDR3 DNA follows: TGCGCCAGCTCCGAGATATCCGGAGAGACCCAGTACTTC. Its protein product is CASSEISGETQYF. The whole variable domain, remainder taken from reference TRBV5-1 and TRBJ2-5, is KAGVTQTPRYLIKTRGQQVTLSCSPISGHRSVSWYQQTPGQGLQFLFEYFSETQRNKGNFPGRFSGRQFSNSRSEMNVSTLELGDSALYLCASSEISGETQYFGPGTRLLVL.

About this clonotype: The junction shows a germline mismatch at one end, possibly a read error. V usage is TRBV20-1 and J usage is TRBJ1-2; D uncertain. The CDR3 sequence is 13 residues long. In germline, CDR1 is DFQATT, CDR2 SNEGSKA (reference sequence). This CDR3 is CSARIPGPYGYTF. The CDR3 bases are TGTAGTGCTAGGATCCCGGGCCCCTATGGCTACACCTTC.

This clonotype has ten or more counts. V gene TRBV27 combines with J gene TRBJ2-2; 8 nucleotides align to TRBD2. Trimming at V came to 10 bases and at J to 1 base, leaving 5 bases not matched to a gene. Germline V lookup: CDR1 MNHEY, CDR2 SMNVEV (reference sequence). The CDR3 length is 14 residues. CDR3 nucleotide sequence: TGTGCCATCGGGAGGGGCAGGAACACCGGGGAGCTGTTTTTT. It codes for CAIGRGRNTGELFF.